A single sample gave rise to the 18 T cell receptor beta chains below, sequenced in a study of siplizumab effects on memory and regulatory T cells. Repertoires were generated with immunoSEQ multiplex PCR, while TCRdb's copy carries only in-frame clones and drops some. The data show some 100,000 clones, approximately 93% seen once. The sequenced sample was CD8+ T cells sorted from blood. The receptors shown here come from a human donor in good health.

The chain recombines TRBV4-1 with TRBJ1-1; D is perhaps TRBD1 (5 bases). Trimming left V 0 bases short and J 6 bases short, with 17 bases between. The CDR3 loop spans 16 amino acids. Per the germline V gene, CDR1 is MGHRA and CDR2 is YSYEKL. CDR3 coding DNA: TGCGCCAGCAGCCAAGAGTTGGGCAGGGAAGGGGCTGAAGCTTTCTTT. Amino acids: CASSQELGREGAEAFF.

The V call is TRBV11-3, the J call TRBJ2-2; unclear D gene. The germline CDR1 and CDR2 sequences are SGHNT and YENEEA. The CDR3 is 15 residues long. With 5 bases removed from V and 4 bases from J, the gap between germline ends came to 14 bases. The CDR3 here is CASSPLESVTGELFF. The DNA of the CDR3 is TGTGCCAGCAGCCCACTGGAGAGCGTCACCGGGGAGCTGTTTTTT.

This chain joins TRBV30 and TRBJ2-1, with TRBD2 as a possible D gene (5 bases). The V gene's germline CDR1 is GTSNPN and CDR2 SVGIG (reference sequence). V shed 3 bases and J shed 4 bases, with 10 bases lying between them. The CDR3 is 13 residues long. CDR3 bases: TGTGCCTGGAGCGCGGGCGGATACAATGAGCAGTTCTTC. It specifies CAWSAGGYNEQFF.

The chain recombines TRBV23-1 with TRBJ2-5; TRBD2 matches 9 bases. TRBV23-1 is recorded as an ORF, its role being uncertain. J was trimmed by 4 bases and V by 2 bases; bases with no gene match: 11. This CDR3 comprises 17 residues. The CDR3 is CASSQGAGGPLGETQYF. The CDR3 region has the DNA TGCGCCAGCAGTCAAGGTGCGGGAGGGCCTCTTGGAGAGACCCAGTACTTC.

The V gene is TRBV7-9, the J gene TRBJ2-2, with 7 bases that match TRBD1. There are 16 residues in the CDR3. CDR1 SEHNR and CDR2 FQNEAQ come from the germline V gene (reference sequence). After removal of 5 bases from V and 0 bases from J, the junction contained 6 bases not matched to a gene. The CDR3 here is CASSPSGGANTGELFF. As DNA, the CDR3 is TGTGCCAGCAGCCCCTCAGGGGGAGCGAACACCGGGGAGCTGTTTTTT. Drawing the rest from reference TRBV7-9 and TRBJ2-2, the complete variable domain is DTGVSQNPRHKITKRGQNVTFRCDPISEHNRLYWYRQTLGQGPEFLTYFQNEAQLEKSRLLSDRFSAERPKGSFSTLEIQRTEQGDSAMYLCASSPSGGANTGELFFGEGSRLTVL.

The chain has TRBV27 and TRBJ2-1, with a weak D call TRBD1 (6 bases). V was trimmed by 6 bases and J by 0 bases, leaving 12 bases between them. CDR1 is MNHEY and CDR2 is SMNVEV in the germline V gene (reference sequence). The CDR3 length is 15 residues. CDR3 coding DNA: TGTGCCAGCAGCTCGGGACATAACTCCTACAATGAGCAGTTCTTC. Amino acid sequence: CASSSGHNSYNEQFF.

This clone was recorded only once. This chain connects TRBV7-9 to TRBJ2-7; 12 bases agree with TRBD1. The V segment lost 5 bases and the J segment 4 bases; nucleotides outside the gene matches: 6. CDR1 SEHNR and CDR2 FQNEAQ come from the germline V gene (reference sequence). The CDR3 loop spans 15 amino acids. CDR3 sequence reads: CASSGTGGQGYEQYF. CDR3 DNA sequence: TGTGCCAGCAGCGGGACAGGGGGCCAGGGGTACGAGCAGTACTTC.

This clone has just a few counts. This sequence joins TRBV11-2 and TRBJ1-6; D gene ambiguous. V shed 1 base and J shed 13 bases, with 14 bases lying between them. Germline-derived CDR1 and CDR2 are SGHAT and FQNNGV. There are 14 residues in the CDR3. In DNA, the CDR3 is TGTGCCAGCAGCTTAGTGGATACTGATTGGCCCCTCCACTTT. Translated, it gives CASSLVDTDWPLHF.

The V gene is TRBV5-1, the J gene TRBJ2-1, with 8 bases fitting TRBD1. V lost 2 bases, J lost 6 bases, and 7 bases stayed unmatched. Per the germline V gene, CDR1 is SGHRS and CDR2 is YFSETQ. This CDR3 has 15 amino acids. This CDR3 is CASSFGTGGGNEQFF. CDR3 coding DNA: TGCGCCAGCAGCTTTGGAACAGGGGGAGGCAATGAGCAGTTCTTC. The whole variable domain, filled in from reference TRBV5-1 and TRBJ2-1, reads KAGVTQTPRYLIKTRGQQVTLSCSPISGHRSVSWYQQTPGQGLQFLFEYFSETQRNKGNFPGRFSGRQFSNSRSEMNVSTLELGDSALYLCASSFGTGGGNEQFFGPGTRLTVL.

The CDR3 sequence is CASSLGDGRDQPQHF. The CDR3 DNA is TGTGCCAGCAGCTTAGGGGATGGAAGAGATCAGCCCCAGCATTTT. The gene calls are TRBV7-8 and TRBJ1-5, with no clear D. CDR1 is SGHVS and CDR2 is FQNEAQ in the germline V gene. This CDR3 region has 15 residues. V was trimmed by 1 base and J by 5 bases, leaving 12 bases between them. The full variable domain, rest sourced from reference TRBV7-8 and TRBJ1-5, is GAGVSQSPRYKVAKRGQDVALRCDPISGHVSLFWYQQALGQGPEFLTYFQNEAQLDKSGLPSDRFFAERPEGSVSTLKIQRTQQEDSAVYLCASSLGDGRDQPQHFGDGTRLSIL.

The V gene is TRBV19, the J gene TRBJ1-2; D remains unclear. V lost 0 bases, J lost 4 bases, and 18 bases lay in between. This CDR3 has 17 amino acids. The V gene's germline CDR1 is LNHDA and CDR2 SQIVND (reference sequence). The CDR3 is CASSIDPARAEFYGYTF. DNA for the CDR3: TGTGCCAGTAGTATAGACCCCGCTCGGGCGGAGTTCTATGGCTACACCTTC.

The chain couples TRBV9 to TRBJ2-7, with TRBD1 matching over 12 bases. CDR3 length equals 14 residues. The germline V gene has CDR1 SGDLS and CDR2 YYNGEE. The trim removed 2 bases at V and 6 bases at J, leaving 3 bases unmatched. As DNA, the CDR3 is TGTGCCAGCAGCGTGGGGACAGGGGGCTCCGAGCAGTACTTC. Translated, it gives CASSVGTGGSEQYF.

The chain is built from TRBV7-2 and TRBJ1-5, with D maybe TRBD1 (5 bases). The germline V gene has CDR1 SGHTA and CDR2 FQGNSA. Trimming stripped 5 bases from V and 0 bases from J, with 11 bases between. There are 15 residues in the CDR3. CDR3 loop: CASSGWGYSNQPQHF. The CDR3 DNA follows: TGTGCCAGCAGCGGCTGGGGGTATAGCAATCAGCCCCAGCATTTT.

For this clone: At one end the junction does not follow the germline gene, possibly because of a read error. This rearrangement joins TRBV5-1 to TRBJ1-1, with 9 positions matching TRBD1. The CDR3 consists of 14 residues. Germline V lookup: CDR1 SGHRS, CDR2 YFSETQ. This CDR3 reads CASSLGQGEPEAFF. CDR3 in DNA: TGCGCCAGCAGTTTGGGACAGGGCGAACCTGAAGCTTTCTTT.

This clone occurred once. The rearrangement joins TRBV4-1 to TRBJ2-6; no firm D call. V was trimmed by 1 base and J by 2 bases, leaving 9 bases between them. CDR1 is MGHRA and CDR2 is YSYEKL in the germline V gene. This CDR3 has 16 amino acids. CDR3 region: CASSQVSGPGANVLTF. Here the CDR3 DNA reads TGCGCCAGCAGCCAAGTAAGTGGGCCTGGGGCCAACGTCCTGACTTTC.

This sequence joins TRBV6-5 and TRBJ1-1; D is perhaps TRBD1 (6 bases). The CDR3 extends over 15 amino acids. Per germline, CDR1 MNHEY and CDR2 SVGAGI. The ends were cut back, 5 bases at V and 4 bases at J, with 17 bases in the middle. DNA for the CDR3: TGTGCCAGCAGTCCTGGGGGGGGCGGGTCCACTGAAGCTTTCTTT. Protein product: CASSPGGGGSTEAFF.

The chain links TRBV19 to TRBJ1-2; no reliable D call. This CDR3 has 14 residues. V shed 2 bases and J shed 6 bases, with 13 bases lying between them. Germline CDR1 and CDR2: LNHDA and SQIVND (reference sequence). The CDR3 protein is CASSILLASNGYTF. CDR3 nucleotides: TGTGCCAGTAGTATACTTTTGGCTTCAAATGGCTACACCTTC.

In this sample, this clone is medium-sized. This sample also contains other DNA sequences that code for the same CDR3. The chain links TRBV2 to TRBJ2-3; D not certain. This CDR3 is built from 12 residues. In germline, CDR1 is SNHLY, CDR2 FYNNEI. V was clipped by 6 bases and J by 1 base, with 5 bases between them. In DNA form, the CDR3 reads TGTGCCAGCAGCTCGGGCACAGATACGCAGTATTTT. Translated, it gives CASSSGTDTQYF.